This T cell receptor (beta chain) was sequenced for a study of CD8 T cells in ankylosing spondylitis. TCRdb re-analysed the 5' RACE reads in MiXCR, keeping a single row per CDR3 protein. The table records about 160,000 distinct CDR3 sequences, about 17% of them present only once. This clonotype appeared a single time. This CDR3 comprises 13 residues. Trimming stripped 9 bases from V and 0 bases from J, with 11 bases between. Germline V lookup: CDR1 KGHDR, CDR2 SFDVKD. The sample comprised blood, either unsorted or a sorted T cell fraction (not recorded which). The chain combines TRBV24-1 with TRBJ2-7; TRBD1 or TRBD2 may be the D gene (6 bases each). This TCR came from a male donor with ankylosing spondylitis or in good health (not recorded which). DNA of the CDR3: TGTGCCACCCAAGGGGGGAGCTCCTACGAGCAGTACTTC. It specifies CATQGGSSYEQYF.